These 17 T cell receptor beta chains originate from one sample sequenced in a study of shared clonotypes between healthy human individuals. CD8 cells regarded as naive lacked CD45RO, were positively chosen for CCR7, and omitted terminally differentiated effector memory CD45RA+ cells. Generated by immunoSEQ multiplex PCR, the TCRdb table keeps only in-frame clones and is missing some. The data hold approximately 2,200,000 clones, with more than 85% observed a single time. The specimen sequenced was naive CD8+ T cells from PBMCs. These receptors all stem from a young man in good health. Some clones in this sample may be carry-over from other donors' samples.

V usage is TRBV27 and J usage is TRBJ1-1; D not resolved. From germline, CDR1 is MNHEY and CDR2 SMNVEV (reference sequence). The CDR3 spans 14 residues. V was shortened by 11 bases and J by 1 base, with 17 bases between the two germline ends. DNA for the CDR3: TGTGCCGTTCAGATGGTGGGTGGGAACACTGAAGCTTTCTTT. This sequence encodes CAVQMVGGNTEAFF.

This rearrangement joins TRBV15 to TRBJ1-1; 7 bases map to TRBD1. The CDR3 spans 13 residues. CDR1 and CDR2 from the germline V gene are LNHNV and YYDKDF (reference sequence). Trimming took 11 bases from V and 2 from J; bases not matched to a gene: 8. The CDR3 spells CAAYDRANTEAFF. The CDR3 DNA follows: TGTGCCGCCTACGACAGGGCCAACACTGAAGCTTTCTTT.

The CDR3 coding sequence is TGTGCCAGCATCCAAGGGTTACAAGAGACCCAGTACTTC. Its protein product is CASIQGLQETQYF. V and J are TRBV28 and TRBJ2-5; D ambiguous. V was pared by 7 bases and J by 2 bases, with 11 bases between. The germline V gene has CDR1 MDHEN and CDR2 SYDVKM. The CDR3 covers 13 residues.

This clone was counted once. J is TRBJ2-1 and V is TRBV15, with TRBD2 identical over 7 bases. Germline CDR1 LNHNV, CDR2 YYDKDF (reference sequence). With V trimmed by 5 bases and J by 1 base, 5 bases remained unmatched. CDR3 size: 15 residues. The CDR3 bases are TGTGCCACCAGCGCCAAGCGGGAATCCTACAATGAGCAGTTCTTC. Protein sequence: CATSAKRESYNEQFF. Complete variable domain (other parts from reference TRBV15 and TRBJ2-1): DAMVIQNPRYQVTQFGKPVTLSCSQTLNHNVMYWYQQKSSQAPKLLFHYYDKDFNNEADTPDNFQSRRPNTSFCFLDIRSPGLGDTAMYLCATSAKRESYNEQFFGPGTRLTVL.

This sequence joins TRBV5-8 and TRBJ1-5; TRBD1 might be the D (6 bases). CDR3 length equals 14 residues. Germline loops: CDR1 SGHTS, CDR2 YDEGEE. Deletions cut 3 bases from V and 7 bases from J, with 14 bases between. The CDR3: CASSSHRVDQPQHF. CDR3 bases: TGTGCCAGCAGCTCTCACAGGGTTGACCAGCCCCAGCATTTT. The variable domain in full, with the rest retrieved from reference TRBV5-8 and TRBJ1-5, is EAGVTQSPTHLIKTRGQQATLRCSPISGHTSVYWYQQALGLGLQFLLWYDEGEERNRGNFPPRFSGRQFPNYSSELNVNALELEDSALYLCASSSHRVDQPQHFGDGTRLSIL.

The chain couples TRBV4-3 to TRBJ2-7; possibly TRBD1 for D (6 bases). The CDR3 sequence is 16 residues long. Germline assignment: CDR1 LGHNA and CDR2 YSLEER. The V end lost 0 bases, the J end lost 6 bases, and 18 bases lay between the germline ends. The CDR3 coding sequence is TGCGCCAGCAGCCAAGATTCCACAGGGACCTTTGGCGAGCAGTACTTC. Its protein product is CASSQDSTGTFGEQYF.

The CDR3: CASSYSKAGLGFF. The CDR3 DNA reads as TGTGCCAGCAGTTACTCGAAAGCGGGCCTGGGGTTCTTC. The chain uses TRBV6-5 and TRBJ2-1, with D possibly matching TRBD2 (6 bases). The CDR3 covers 13 residues. V was trimmed by 0 bases and J by 15 bases, leaving 15 bases between them. The germline V gene encodes CDR1 MNHEY and CDR2 SVGAGI.

This sequence joins TRBV6-1 and TRBJ1-5; D remains unclear. The CDR3 loop spans 12 amino acids. Germline-derived CDR1 and CDR2 are MNHNS and SASEGT. Trimming shortened V by 6 bases and J by 9 bases, and 12 bases separated the two germline ends. CDR3 protein: CASSARNRPQHF. The CDR3 nucleotides read TGTGCCAGCAGCGCCCGGAACAGGCCCCAGCATTTT.

The chain has TRBV7-9 and TRBJ2-2; weak D call: TRBD1 (6 bases). This CDR3 has 14 amino acids. CDR1 SEHNR and CDR2 FQNEAQ come from the germline V gene (reference sequence). The ends were cut back, 3 bases at V and 7 bases at J, with 12 bases in the middle. The CDR3, as DNA: TGTGCCAGCAGCTTTGTGGCAGGGGTCGGGGAGCTGTTTTTT. It encodes CASSFVAGVGELFF.

This clone was seen just once. The chain carries TRBV19 and TRBJ1-5; 7 bases fit TRBD1. After removal of 3 bases from V and 0 bases from J, the junction contained 11 bases not matched to a gene. CDR1 is LNHDA, CDR2 SQIVND, per germline (reference sequence). The CDR3 is made up of 18 amino acids. CDR3 sequence reads: CASSMRGDRDYSNQPQHF. In nucleotides, the CDR3 is TGTGCCAGTAGTATGAGGGGGGACAGAGATTATAGCAATCAGCCCCAGCATTTT.

This clone was observed once. The CDR3 DNA sequence: TGTGCCAGCTCACCACTGGACAGCTCCTACGAGCAGTACTTC. Translated, it gives CASSPLDSSYEQYF. The rearrangement links TRBV18 to TRBJ2-7, with D tentatively TRBD1 (6 bases). V was shortened by 1 base and J by 0 bases, with 7 bases between the two germline ends. The germline gives CDR1 KGHSH, CDR2 LQKENI. The CDR3 totals 14 residues.

This rearrangement joins TRBV28 to TRBJ2-4; D may be TRBD1 (6 bases). V dropped 4 bases and J dropped 4 bases, with 8 bases sitting between them. From germline, CDR1 is MDHEN and CDR2 SYDVKM. The CDR3 consists of 13 residues. The CDR3 DNA is TGTGCCAGCAGTTGGACAGAGAAAAACATTCAGTACTTC. Its translation: CASSWTEKNIQYF.

A word on this clone: Within the sample, other DNA sequences also encode this same CDR3. This chain links TRBV28 with TRBJ1-2; D perhaps matches TRBD1 (5 bases). CDR1 MDHEN and CDR2 SYDVKM come from the germline V gene. The CDR3 totals 11 residues. V lost 3 bases, J lost 6 bases, and 5 bases lay in between. The CDR3 loop is CASSLGDGYTF. The CDR3 DNA is TGTGCCAGCAGTTTGGGGGATGGCTACACCTTC.

A word on this clone: This same CDR3 is encoded by further DNA sequences in the sample. The chain has TRBV30 and TRBJ2-7; D possibly corresponds to TRBD2 (7 bases). The CDR3 has 14 residues. The V gene's germline CDR1 is GTSNPN and CDR2 SVGIG (reference sequence). V dropped 0 bases and J dropped 2 bases, with 11 bases sitting between them. The CDR3 nucleotides are TGTGCCTGGAGTGTACTGCGGGGGCCCTACGAGCAGTACTTC. This gives the protein CAWSVLRGPYEQYF.

The V call is TRBV23-1, the J call TRBJ2-1; possibly TRBD2 for D (6 bases). TRBV23-1 is identified as an open reading frame with a role that is uncertain. V lost 7 bases and J lost 3, with 13 bases in between. This CDR3 spans 14 amino acids. The CDR3: CASTHLGGYNEQFF. As DNA, the CDR3 is TGCGCCAGCACCCACTTGGGGGGCTACAATGAGCAGTTCTTC.

The chain is built from TRBV7-9 and TRBJ2-7, with a possible D match to TRBD2 (5 bases). Trimming left V 5 bases short and J 0 bases short, with 11 bases between. The CDR3 is 14 amino acids. Per germline, CDR1 SEHNR and CDR2 FQNEAQ (reference sequence). In DNA, the CDR3 is TGTGCCAGCAGCGGGGTAGGAGGCTCCTACGAGCAGTACTTC. Protein product: CASSGVGGSYEQYF.

J is TRBJ2-1 and V is TRBV15; 8 nucleotides align to TRBD2. The CDR3 loop spans 17 amino acids. Germline V gene lookup returns CDR1 LNHNV and CDR2 YYDKDF (reference sequence). Losses at the gene ends were 5 bases for V and 9 bases for J; bases not matched to a gene: 18. In nucleotides, the CDR3 is TGTGCCACCAGCGATCGAAACGGCGGGAGGATTGTCGGTGAGCAGTTCTTC. Translation gives CATSDRNGGRIVGEQFF.